The sample holds a few counts of the clone carrying this T cell receptor beta chain. The antigen remains unidentified. Data came from immunoSEQ multiplex PCR; TCRdb stores just in-frame clones and leaves some out. The table includes about a million clones, about 80% detected once. The data stem from a study of shared clonotypes between healthy human individuals. Whole-study findings and limits: With few donors, the genetic and exposure-history diversity represented was limited.

Sequenced sample: memory CD4+ T cells from PBMCs. Specified subset: CD45RA-negative fraction. This clonotype originated in a man younger than 30 in good health. Some clones in this sample may be carry-over from other donors' samples.

The CDR3 protein is CASSLGTSGRIRTDTQYF. CDR3 DNA: TGCGCCAGCAGCTTGGGGACTAGCGGGAGAATACGCACAGATACGCAGTATTTT. V gene TRBV5-1 combines with J gene TRBJ2-3; 13 nucleotides match TRBD2. This CDR3 region has 18 residues. Trimming cost V 0 bases and J 1 base; bases outside gene matches: 5. Per the germline V gene, CDR1 is SGHRS and CDR2 is YFSETQ.